The rows below give T cell receptor beta chains drawn from one sample of a study of blood T cells in healthy people across ages. TCRdb re-called the 5' RACE reads through MiXCR, storing one row per CDR3 protein. Among roughly 1.7 million distinct CDR3 sequences listed, roughly a third were seen once. What was sequenced was blood. Receptors originate from a woman aged 25 to 39 in good health. Both conserved end residues are part of each CDR3. Fields, in order: CDR3 protein, CDR3 DNA, D gene, J gene, CDR3 length, clone size, V gene. D genes are given only for firm matches. Clone size is stated in some rows and not others, as once, few, many or a class when expanded.

CDR3 protein: CASILSAASETQYF
CDR3 DNA: TGTGCCAGCATTTTGTCTGCAGCGTCAGAGACCCAGTACTTC
D gene: -
J gene: TRBJ2-5
CDR3 length: 14
clone size: -
V gene: TRBV6-1

CDR3 protein: CASSLRAVQTQTTF
CDR3 DNA: TGTGCCAGCAGTTTAAGGGCCGTGCAGACCCAGACCACCTTC
D gene: -
J gene: TRBJ1-2
CDR3 length: 14
clone size: -
V gene: TRBV28

CDR3 protein: CASSYLNGEKGYTF
CDR3 DNA: TGTGCCAGCAGTTACTTAAACGGGGAGAAAGGCTACACCTTC
D gene: -
J gene: TRBJ1-2
CDR3 length: 14
clone size: few
V gene: TRBV6-5

CDR3 protein: CASIKTSGGAHNEQFF
CDR3 DNA: TGTGCCAGCATTAAGACTAGCGGGGGGGCCCACAATGAGCAGTTCTTC
D gene: TRBD2
J gene: TRBJ2-1
CDR3 length: 16
clone size: -
V gene: TRBV2

CDR3 protein: CASSYSRVRDYNEQFF
CDR3 DNA: TGTGCCAGCAGTTACTCGAGGGTCAGGGACTACAATGAGCAGTTCTTC
D gene: -
J gene: TRBJ2-1
CDR3 length: 16
clone size: -
V gene: TRBV6-2/TRBV6-3

CDR3 protein: CASSLDGGGYQETQYF
CDR3 DNA: TGTGCCAGCAGCTTAGACGGCGGGGGATACCAAGAGACCCAGTACTTC
D gene: TRBD2
J gene: TRBJ2-5
CDR3 length: 16
clone size: -
V gene: TRBV11-2

CDR3 protein: CASSVEGGGAHEQFF
CDR3 DNA: TGTGCCAGCAGCGTAGAGGGCGGGGGGGCACATGAGCAGTTCTTC
D gene: TRBD2
J gene: TRBJ2-1
CDR3 length: 15
clone size: few
V gene: TRBV9

CDR3 protein: CASSLVFAGGQPGSYEQYF
CDR3 DNA: TGCGCCAGCAGCTTGGTATTTGCGGGAGGACAACCGGGCTCCTACGAGCAGTACTTC
D gene: TRBD2
J gene: TRBJ2-7
CDR3 length: 19
clone size: many
V gene: TRBV5-1

CDR3 protein: CASSPEIQGGFYGYTF
CDR3 DNA: TGTGCCAGCAGTCCCGAAATTCAAGGGGGCTTCTATGGCTACACCTTC
D gene: TRBD1
J gene: TRBJ1-2
CDR3 length: 16
clone size: few
V gene: TRBV7-8

CDR3 protein: CSVWKGESEQYF
CDR3 DNA: TGCAGCGTATGGAAGGGGGAGAGCGAGCAGTACTTC
D gene: -
J gene: TRBJ2-7
CDR3 length: 12
clone size: -
V gene: TRBV29-1

CDR3 protein: CASTLRGGSYEQYF
CDR3 DNA: TGTGCCAGCACCCTCCGCGGGGGGTCCTACGAGCAGTACTTC
D gene: TRBD2
J gene: TRBJ2-7
CDR3 length: 14
clone size: few
V gene: TRBV6-5

CDR3 protein: CSARAQGNEKLFF
CDR3 DNA: TGCAGTGCTAGGGCCCAAGGGAATGAAAAACTGTTTTTT
D gene: -
J gene: TRBJ1-4
CDR3 length: 13
clone size: -
V gene: TRBV20-1

CDR3 protein: CSAKGKGGNIQYF
CDR3 DNA: TGCAGTGCAAAGGGAAAGGGGGGAAACATTCAGTACTTC
D gene: -
J gene: TRBJ2-4
CDR3 length: 13
clone size: few
V gene: TRBV20-1

CDR3 protein: CASSQEFSRGDTQYF
CDR3 DNA: TGTGCCAGCAGCCAAGAATTCAGCCGGGGAGATACGCAGTATTTT
D gene: -
J gene: TRBJ2-3
CDR3 length: 15
clone size: few
V gene: TRBV4-2

CDR3 protein: CASSLGRPNEQFF
CDR3 DNA: TGCGCCAGCAGCTTGGGGCGGCCGAATGAGCAGTTCTTC
D gene: -
J gene: TRBJ2-1
CDR3 length: 13
clone size: few
V gene: TRBV12-3/TRBV12-4

CDR3 protein: CASSLVSGGDNEQFF
CDR3 DNA: TGTGCCAGCAGCTTAGTTAGCGGGGGGGACAATGAGCAGTTCTTC
D gene: TRBD2
J gene: TRBJ2-1
CDR3 length: 15
clone size: -
V gene: TRBV7-2

CDR3 protein: CASSEPGGGYTF
CDR3 DNA: TGCGCCAGCAGCGAACCAGGGGGCGGCTACACCTTC
D gene: TRBD1
J gene: TRBJ1-2
CDR3 length: 12
clone size: -
V gene: TRBV5-1

CDR3 protein: CSASGTRVYNEQFF
CDR3 DNA: TGCAGCGCCTCAGGCACTCGGGTATACAATGAGCAGTTCTTC
D gene: -
J gene: TRBJ2-1
CDR3 length: 14
clone size: many
V gene: TRBV29-1

CDR3 protein: CATRSNPASGYNEQFF
CDR3 DNA: TGTGCCACCAGATCCAACCCGGCTAGCGGATACAATGAGCAGTTCTTC
D gene: TRBD2
J gene: TRBJ2-1
CDR3 length: 16
clone size: many
V gene: TRBV15

CDR3 protein: CASSPQKKYEQFF
CDR3 DNA: TGTGCCAGCAGCCCCCAGAAAAAATATGAGCAGTTCTTC
D gene: -
J gene: TRBJ2-1
CDR3 length: 13
clone size: many
V gene: TRBV7-9